What follows describes a single TCR beta chain. Germline CDR1 MNHEY, CDR2 SVGAGI. V was shortened by 6 bases and J by 1 base, with 12 bases between the two germline ends. The CDR3 extends over 14 amino acids. The data derive from a study of blood T cells in healthy people across ages. Primed by a sample-barcoded 5' primer and a J-beta primer mix, a second PCR proceeded for about 6 to 11 cycles. Researchers report that a template-switch adaptor with 12 random nucleotides tagged each cDNA molecule. TCRdb reanalysed the 5' RACE reads using MiXCR and keeps one entry per CDR3 protein. The sample includes 1.5 million to 2 million distinct CDR3 sequences, around 42% seen only once; the top ten take 20% to 25%. Healthy Caucasian individuals from Russia aged about 6 to 90 served as donors. Collection of roughly 9.8 milliliters of peripheral blood was performed for each donor. The extraction recovered at least 5 micrograms of total RNA per sample.

The sequencing sample was made of blood. J is TRBJ1-2 and V is TRBV6-5; the D gene is possibly TRBD1 (6 bases). The source is a human donor in good health. The CDR3 here is CASSGQHINYGYTF. In DNA, the CDR3 is TGTGCCAGCAGCGGACAGCACATTAACTATGGCTACACCTTC.